The TCR beta chain described here comes from a study of blood T cells in healthy people across ages. General study findings and limits: Using unsorted PBMCs precluded a conclusive naive versus antigen-experienced comparison. Estimates of total diversity, which came from one million sequenced T cells, were considered to be underestimates.

Germline CDR1 is MNHNY and CDR2 is SVGAGI (reference sequence). V was pared by 8 bases and J by 0 bases, with 8 bases between. The CDR3 covers 14 residues. A J-beta primer mix and a sample-barcoded 5' primer were used in a second PCR of about 7 to 12 cycles. Every sample gave at least 3 million paired-end reads containing CDR3. TCRdb ran MiXCR on the 5' RACE reads and lists one entry per CDR3 protein. The sample has about 1,000,000 distinct CDR3 sequences; 35% to 55% are singletons. Caucasian individuals from Russia who were healthy and aged about 6 to 95 acted as donors. In regard to this clonotype: Its cognate antigen is unknown.

The specimen sequenced was blood. This clonotype originated in a woman between 55 and 75 years old in good health. The rearrangement uses TRBV6-6 and TRBJ2-6; no clear D. CDR3 protein: CASGLTSGANVLTF. Here the CDR3 DNA reads TGTGCCAGCGGTTTAACCTCTGGGGCCAACGTCCTGACTTTC.